Following are 21 T cell receptor beta chains from one sample sequenced in a study of cytomegalovirus exposure and HLA in healthy donors. PCR was performed using 60 Vbeta and 13 Jbeta primers. The data were produced by immunoSEQ multiplex PCR, yet TCRdb's version contains in-frame clones alone and is incomplete. The clone table shows 45,000 to 60,000 clones, with the ten largest holding roughly 4%. The sequencing input was PBMCs. The receptors stem from a male donor in good health and CMV-seronegative.

The chain carries TRBV6-1 and TRBJ2-1; D may be TRBD1 (5 bases). CDR1 MNHNS and CDR2 SASEGT come from the germline V gene. CDR3 length: 12 residues. Trimming removed 7 bases from V and 5 bases from J, with 9 bases in between. This CDR3 is CASTHRNNEQFF. DNA of the CDR3: TGTGCCAGCACCCACAGGAACAATGAGCAGTTCTTC.

This chain connects TRBV6-5 to TRBJ2-3, with D perhaps TRBD2 (5 bases). This CDR3 is built from 16 residues. V dropped 4 bases and J dropped 6 bases, with 20 bases sitting between them. In germline, CDR1 is MNHEY, CDR2 SVGAGI. CDR3 sequence reads: CASSLFGISRADTQYF. CDR3 sequence (DNA): TGTGCCAGCAGTTTGTTTGGGATCTCGAGGGCGGATACGCAGTATTTT.

This chain uses TRBV5-4 with TRBJ2-5; 7 nucleotides match TRBD1. CDR3 length: 16 residues. CDR1 and CDR2 from the germline V gene are SGHNT and YYREEE (reference sequence). The ends lost 4 bases at V and 1 base at J; junction bases unmatched: 10. In nucleotides, the CDR3 is TGTGCCAGCAGCACCGGACAGGTTAGGCGCCAAGAGACCCAGTACTTC. Translation gives CASSTGQVRRQETQYF.

This chain links TRBV7-2 with TRBJ2-5, with D perhaps matching TRBD2 (6 bases). CDR3 length: 13 residues. V lost 6 bases and J 4 bases, leaving 12 bases between the germline ends. Germline lookup yields CDR1 SGHTA and CDR2 FQGNSA. CDR3 nucleotides: TGTGCCAGCAGACGGGACTTTGGAGAGACCCAGTACTTC. As protein: CASRRDFGETQYF.

The genes are TRBV7-3 and TRBJ2-2; D is possibly TRBD1 (6 bases). The CDR3 is made up of 16 amino acids. V was trimmed by 1 base and J by 3 bases, leaving 12 bases between them. The germline CDR1 and CDR2 sequences are SGHTA and FQGTGA. The CDR3 bases are TGTGCCAGCAGCTTAAAACGGGACACTTACACCGGGGAGCTGTTTTTT. This sequence encodes CASSLKRDTYTGELFF.

The chain is built from TRBV19 and TRBJ2-1; D might be TRBD2 (6 bases). The V gene lost 3 bases and the J gene lost 7 bases, with 13 bases spanning the gap. The length of the CDR3 is 14 residues. CDR1 is LNHDA and CDR2 is SQIVND in the germline V gene (reference sequence). The CDR3 here is CASSISGLANEQFF. CDR3 in DNA: TGTGCCAGTAGTATTAGTGGGCTAGCGAATGAGCAGTTCTTC.

The chain is built from TRBV7-9 and TRBJ2-5; TRBD2 is a possible D gene (6 bases). With the DNA end fitting TRBJ2-7 better, the J assignment may be wrong. CDR1 is SEHNR and CDR2 is FQNEAQ in the germline V gene (reference sequence). The CDR3 has 14 amino acids. The CDR3 here is CASRKPGASYEQYF. The CDR3 DNA is TGTGCCAGCAGGAAACCGGGAGCCAGCTACGAGCAGTACTTC.

This rearrangement joins TRBV27 to TRBJ2-7; 7 bases align to TRBD1. Per the germline V gene, CDR1 is MNHEY and CDR2 is SMNVEV (reference sequence). V was pared by 2 bases and J by 3 bases, with 4 bases of the junction left unmatched. This CDR3 is 14 amino acids long. CDR3 loop: CASSLTGVIYEQYF. In nucleotides, the CDR3 is TGTGCCAGCAGTTTAACAGGGGTGATCTACGAGCAGTACTTC.

The chain couples TRBV19 to TRBJ2-2; TRBD1 agrees at 8 bases. This CDR3 is 16 amino acids long. Germline-derived CDR1 and CDR2 are LNHDA and SQIVND (reference sequence). The J segment lost 2 bases and the V segment lost 7 bases, leaving 9 bases of the junction unmatched. As DNA, the CDR3 is TGTGCCAGTAACTCGCGGGACAGGTTTAACACCGGGGAGCTGTTTTTT. Its translation is CASNSRDRFNTGELFF.

The chain is built from TRBV7-2 and TRBJ2-7; 10 bases agree with TRBD2. The germline CDR1 and CDR2 sequences are SGHTA and FQGNSA. V was clipped by 5 bases and J by 2 bases; unmatched bases: 9. The CDR3 sequence is 16 residues long. In nucleotides, the CDR3 is TGTGCCAGCAGCCGACAGCGGGAGGGCCTCCCCTACGAGCAGTACTTC. Protein: CASSRQREGLPYEQYF.

The chain uses TRBV13 and TRBJ1-3; D possibly corresponds to TRBD1 (5 bases). CDR3 size: 17 residues. V lost 5 bases and J lost 4, with 21 bases in between. Germline CDR1 reads PRHDT; CDR2 reads FYEKMQ (reference sequence). CDR3 DNA: TGTGCCAGCAGCGTAAACCCAGGCAGGGTGATGGGAAACACCATATATTTT. Its protein product is CASSVNPGRVMGNTIYF. The variable domain in full, completed from reference TRBV13 and TRBJ1-3, reads AAGVIQSPRHLIKEKRETATLKCYPIPRHDTVYWYQQGPGQDPQFLISFYEKMQSDKGSIPDRFSAQQFSDYHSELNMSSLELGDSALYFCASSVNPGRVMGNTIYFGEGSWLTVV.

The V call is TRBV6-4, the J call TRBJ2-1; a weak D match, TRBD2 (8 bases). V dropped 6 bases and J dropped 0 bases, with 21 bases sitting between them. Germline V gene sequence: CDR1 MRHNA, CDR2 SNTAGT. The CDR3 length is 18 residues. The CDR3 here is CASSRQGAGESSYNEQFF. The CDR3 region has the DNA TGTGCCAGCAGCCGACAGGGAGCGGGAGAGAGCTCCTACAATGAGCAGTTCTTC.

This rearrangement joins TRBV6-4 to TRBJ2-1, with 11 bases fitting TRBD2. Losses at the gene ends were 5 bases for V and 6 bases for J; bases not matched to a gene: 6. The CDR3 is 15 amino acids. The germline V gene has CDR1 MRHNA and CDR2 SNTAGT. CDR3 sequence reads: CASSLGTSGVNEQFF. The CDR3 bases are TGTGCCAGCAGTCTCGGGACTAGCGGCGTCAATGAGCAGTTCTTC.

V is TRBV18 and J is TRBJ2-4; 8 nucleotides line up with TRBD1. Germline V CDR1 and CDR2: KGHSH, LQKENI. Trimming took 2 bases from V and 1 from J; bases not matched to a gene: 7. This CDR3 has 17 amino acids. CDR3 residues: CASSPGTGPGAKNIQYF. The CDR3 DNA reads TGTGCCAGCTCACCAGGGACAGGTCCAGGGGCCAAAAACATTCAGTACTTC.

This sequence joins TRBV7-2 and TRBJ2-1; TRBD2 agrees at 14 bases. Germline CDR1 and CDR2: SGHTA and FQGNSA. V was clipped by 6 bases and J by 10 bases; unmatched bases: 14. The CDR3 consists of 17 residues. The DNA of the CDR3 is TGTGCCAGCAGACGTCGACCGGGACTAGCGGGAGAGGGGGAGCAGTTCTTC. It encodes CASRRRPGLAGEGEQFF.

The chain is built from TRBV6-5 and TRBJ2-5, with 10 bases fitting TRBD2. The J call may be incorrect, as the DNA end agrees better with TRBJ2-7. The germline V gene has CDR1 MNHEY and CDR2 SVGAGI. The length of the CDR3 is 16 residues. The CDR3 region has the DNA TGTGCCAGCAGTTACATTCGGACTAGCGGCGCCTACGAGCAGTACTTC. This translates into CASSYIRTSGAYEQYF.

To note about this clone: A junction boundary mismatches the germline segment, possibly from a read error. The same CDR3 arises from other DNA sequences in this sample as well. V is TRBV5-1 and J is TRBJ1-6; D is ambiguous. The germline V gene encodes CDR1 SGHRS and CDR2 YFSETQ. The CDR3 extends over 13 amino acids. CDR3 DNA: TGCGCCTGCGGGCAGGATAATAATTCACCCCTACACTTT. Its translation: CACGQDNNSPLHF.

The rearrangement links TRBV5-6 to TRBJ1-2; 8 nucleotides line up with TRBD1. The germline gives CDR1 SGHDT, CDR2 YYEEEE. The trim removed 4 bases at V and 8 bases at J, leaving 10 bases unmatched. This CDR3 comprises 14 residues. For the CDR3, the DNA is TGTGCCAGCAGCCAAGGACAGGGAATCTACGGCTACACCTTC. It specifies CASSQGQGIYGYTF.

The rearrangement links TRBV5-4 to TRBJ2-7; TRBD2 is a possible D gene (6 bases). Trimming pared 5 bases from V and 7 bases from J, leaving 13 bases between. Germline V gene lookup returns CDR1 SGHNT and CDR2 YYREEE (reference sequence). This CDR3 contains 12 residues. The CDR3, as DNA: TGTGCCAGCAGAGGAGGGGCTGGAGAGCAGTACTTC. This sequence encodes CASRGGAGEQYF.

The chain links TRBV4-3 to TRBJ1-2, with D tentatively TRBD1 (5 bases). CDR1 is LGHNA, CDR2 YSLEER, per germline. The CDR3 loop spans 13 amino acids. V gave up 0 bases and J gave up 6 bases, with 8 bases separating them. CDR3 protein: CASSQDLRDGYTF. The CDR3 DNA is TGCGCCAGCAGCCAAGATCTCAGGGATGGCTACACCTTC.

The gene calls are TRBV30 and TRBJ2-7, with TRBD1 matching 12 bases. Germline V gene sequence: CDR1 GTSNPN, CDR2 SVGIG (reference sequence). The CDR3 runs to 15 residues. Trimming at V came to 5 bases and at J to 7 bases, leaving 12 bases not matched to a gene. The CDR3 bases are TGTGCCTGGGTACGCATCGGGACAGGGGGCAATGAGCAGTACTTC. It encodes CAWVRIGTGGNEQYF.